Included here is one T cell receptor beta chain sequence, with context. The sample originates from a study of blood T cell repertoires in COVID-19. Grouping used clinical history reported by participants in a survey and questionnaire. Profiled with immunoSEQ multiplex PCR; TCRdb holds only in-frame clones, not every one. The data show 200,000 or so clones, about nine tenths seen once. With 4 bases clipped from V and 5 bases from J, the junction kept 14 bases outside the gene matches. Germline V gene sequence: CDR1 SGHRS, CDR2 YFSETQ. This CDR3 spans 18 amino acids. The chain combines TRBV5-1 with TRBJ2-2; 10 positions match TRBD1. What was sequenced was PBMCs or T cells enriched from blood (not recorded which). The TCR comes from a woman younger than 45 who had recovered from COVID-19. CDR3 bases: TGCGCCAGCAGCATATACCTTCAGACAGGGGGCGGAACCGGGGAGCTGTTTTTT. Protein: CASSIYLQTGGGTGELFF. The full variable domain, rest sourced from reference TRBV5-1 and TRBJ2-2, is KAGVTQTPRYLIKTRGQQVTLSCSPISGHRSVSWYQQTPGQGLQFLFEYFSETQRNKGNFPGRFSGRQFSNSRSEMNVSTLELGDSALYLCASSIYLQTGGGTGELFFGEGSRLTVL.